This T cell receptor beta chain was recovered during a study of shared clonotypes between healthy human individuals. Study at large: Researchers drew samples from two women and three men aged 18 to 49.

CD45RO-negative CD8 cells positively selected for CCR7 made up the naive population, which excluded terminally differentiated effector memory CD45RA+ cells. A word on this clone: The antigen is unknown.

Each subset's genomic DNA was shared equally among a number of immunoSEQ plates. Clones were read by immunoSEQ multiplex PCR, and TCRdb kept only the in-frame ones, dropping some. In the table there are around 1.9 million clones, just over 90% of which are singletons. Findings and caveats of the study: The study found lower generation probabilities in non-shared clonotypes than in those shared by all four donors.

Trimming left V 2 bases short and J 5 bases short, with 19 bases between. The germline CDR1 and CDR2 sequences are SEHNR and FQNEAQ (reference sequence). This CDR3 spans 16 amino acids. The J gene is TRBJ2-7, the V gene TRBV7-9; D perhaps matches TRBD2 (5 bases). The specimen sequenced was naive CD8+ T cells from PBMCs. The receptor was isolated from a man aged 18 to 30 in good health. Some clones in this sample may be carry-over from other donors' samples. The CDR3 protein is CASSLPTTTEGHEQYF. The CDR3 DNA reads as TGTGCCAGCAGCTTACCCACAACAACCGAGGGTCACGAGCAGTACTTC.